This entry lists 15 T cell receptor beta chains sequenced from one sample in a study of T cell changes during pregnancy in multiple sclerosis. Only in-frame clones appear in the TCRdb table, and some are missing; sequencing was by immunoSEQ multiplex PCR. The table includes roughly 57,000 clones, roughly nine tenths detected once. Sequencing was performed on peripheral blood, taken in the first trimester of pregnancy. These TCRs come from a female donor with multiple sclerosis, enrolled in a pregnancy study.

The chain recombines TRBV18 with TRBJ2-4; 10 positions match TRBD1. After removal of 6 bases from V and 0 bases from J, the junction contained 8 bases not matched to a gene. This CDR3 has 17 residues. Germline V gene data show CDR1 as KGHSH and CDR2 as LQKENI. CDR3 nucleotide sequence: TGTGCCAGCTCCTCCGGGACAGGGGCATTAGCCAAAAACATTCAGTACTTC. Amino acids: CASSSGTGALAKNIQYF.

This chain uses TRBV19 with TRBJ1-1; 9 bases line up with TRBD1. V was pared by 5 bases and J by 5 bases, with 9 bases of the junction left unmatched. The CDR3 contains 15 residues. The germline V gene has CDR1 LNHDA and CDR2 SQIVND (reference sequence). CDR3 protein: CASSQRTGVSTEAFF. DNA for the CDR3: TGTGCCAGTAGTCAAAGGACAGGGGTGAGTACTGAAGCTTTCTTT.

This clone was recorded only once. The genes are TRBV2 and TRBJ1-1; D gene unclear. Germline V CDR1 and CDR2: SNHLY, FYNNEI. Deletions cut 4 bases from V and 1 base from J, with 10 bases between. The CDR3 length is 14 residues. This chain's CDR3 is CASSVGGWNTEAFF. The CDR3 nucleotides read TGTGCCAGCAGTGTAGGAGGGTGGAACACTGAAGCTTTCTTT.

This chain uses TRBV2 with TRBJ1-5, with D unresolved. From germline, CDR1 is SNHLY and CDR2 FYNNEI. This CDR3 comprises 14 residues. V lost 2 bases and J lost 5, with 10 bases in between. The CDR3 DNA is TGTGCCAGCAGTGAAATGTCAACGGATCAGCCCCAGCATTTT. It specifies CASSEMSTDQPQHF.

The V and J genes are TRBV4-1 and TRBJ2-7; TRBD2 agrees at 7 bases. Germline V gene data show CDR1 as MGHRA and CDR2 as YSYEKL. The CDR3 runs to 15 residues. Unmatched junction bases numbered 5, after V lost 0 bases and J lost 3 bases. CDR3: CASSQDRGLVYEQYF. CDR3 DNA: TGCGCCAGCAGCCAAGATCGAGGACTAGTCTACGAGCAGTACTTC.

V gene TRBV7-3 combines with J gene TRBJ2-7; D remains ambiguous. Deletions cut 0 bases from V and 2 bases from J, with 8 bases between. The CDR3 loop spans 14 amino acids. Germline loops: CDR1 SGHTA, CDR2 FQGTGA. The CDR3 coding sequence is TGTGCCAGCAGCTTAACGGCAAGAACCTACGAGCAGTACTTC. It encodes CASSLTARTYEQYF.

A remark on this clone: The junction does not match germline at one end; this may be a read error. The CDR3 nucleotides are TGTGCCAGCAGCGCCCAGAACGCTGAAGCTTTCTTT. This encodes CASSAQNAEAFF. The rearrangement joins TRBV2 to TRBJ1-1; D remains ambiguous. The germline CDR1 and CDR2 sequences are SNHLY and FYNNEI. There are 12 residues in the CDR3.

The CDR3, as DNA: TGTGCCAGCACAGGGCAGGGGTTAAATCAGCCCCAGCATTTT. Protein product: CASTGQGLNQPQHF. The gene calls are TRBV6-6 and TRBJ1-5; D perhaps matches TRBD1 (6 bases). Germline-derived CDR1 and CDR2 are MNHNY and SVGAGI (reference sequence). This CDR3 contains 14 residues. Trimming removed 7 bases from V and 4 bases from J, with 14 bases in between.

The chain joins TRBV7-2 to TRBJ1-2; D gene unclear. In germline, CDR1 is SGHTA, CDR2 FQGNSA. This CDR3 region has 14 residues. Between the trimmed V and J ends, which lost 6 bases and 4 bases, there was a span of 15 bases. The CDR3 is CASSPGSTAYGYTF. The CDR3 bases are TGTGCCAGCAGTCCGGGATCGACCGCCTATGGCTACACCTTC.

The rearrangement links TRBV7-3 to TRBJ2-5; 8 nucleotides match TRBD2. The ends lost 2 bases at V and 7 bases at J; junction bases unmatched: 12. The CDR3 loop spans 16 amino acids. The germline V gene has CDR1 SGHTA and CDR2 FQGTGA. CDR3 in amino acids: CASSLLGRGAGGTQYF. The CDR3 DNA reads as TGTGCCAGCAGCTTATTGGGGCGGGGGGCCGGTGGGACCCAGTACTTC.

The chain carries TRBV11-3 and TRBJ2-1, with TRBD2 matching over 12 bases. CDR3 length equals 17 residues. Losses at the gene ends were 5 bases for V and 4 bases for J; bases not matched to a gene: 9. Germline CDR1 reads SGHNT; CDR2 reads YENEEA. This CDR3 is CASSKGGTSGFYNEQFF. The CDR3 DNA follows: TGTGCCAGCAGCAAGGGAGGGACTAGCGGGTTTTACAATGAGCAGTTCTTC.

This chain links TRBV6-4 with TRBJ1-1; D is undetermined. CDR3 length equals 12 residues. Deletions cut 2 bases from V and 6 bases from J, with 7 bases between. Germline values: CDR1 MRHNA, CDR2 SNTAGT. In nucleotides, the CDR3 is TGTGCCAGCAGTGACCGACATCCTGAAGCTTTCTTT. Its translation: CASSDRHPEAFF.

The chain couples TRBV27 to TRBJ2-7; TRBD1 aligns across 10 bases. Germline CDR1 and CDR2: MNHEY and SMNVEV (reference sequence). This CDR3 comprises 15 residues. V gave up 6 bases and J gave up 4 bases; unmatched junction bases: 9. The CDR3, as DNA: TGTGCCAGCAGCCCGGGACAGGGGTTAGGGTACGAGCAGTACTTC. It translates to CASSPGQGLGYEQYF.

The gene calls are TRBV11-2 and TRBJ2-1, with TRBD2 matching 7 bases. Germline V gene data show CDR1 as SGHAT and CDR2 as FQNNGV. The junction had 11 bases not matched to a gene; V was cut back by 1 base and J by 8 bases. The CDR3 runs to 16 residues. Written as DNA, the CDR3 is TGTGCCAGCAGCTTAGTTGTCGCTGACGCGGGGGATGAGCAGTTCTTC. This sequence encodes CASSLVVADAGDEQFF. The variable domain in full, completed from reference TRBV11-2 and TRBJ2-1, reads EAGVAQSPRYKIIEKRQSVAFWCNPISGHATLYWYQQILGQGPKLLIQFQNNGVVDDSQLPKDRFSAERLKGVDSTLKIQPAKLEDSAVYLCASSLVVADAGDEQFFGPGTRLTVL.

The genes are TRBV19 and TRBJ1-2; TRBD1 matches 8 bases. CDR3 length equals 15 residues. The ends lost 5 bases at V and 4 bases at J; junction bases unmatched: 9. CDR1 and CDR2 (germline): LNHDA, SQIVND (reference sequence). The CDR3 coding sequence is TGTGCCAGTAGTGCGGGACAGGAAAGCCCCTATGGCTACACCTTC. Its protein product is CASSAGQESPYGYTF.